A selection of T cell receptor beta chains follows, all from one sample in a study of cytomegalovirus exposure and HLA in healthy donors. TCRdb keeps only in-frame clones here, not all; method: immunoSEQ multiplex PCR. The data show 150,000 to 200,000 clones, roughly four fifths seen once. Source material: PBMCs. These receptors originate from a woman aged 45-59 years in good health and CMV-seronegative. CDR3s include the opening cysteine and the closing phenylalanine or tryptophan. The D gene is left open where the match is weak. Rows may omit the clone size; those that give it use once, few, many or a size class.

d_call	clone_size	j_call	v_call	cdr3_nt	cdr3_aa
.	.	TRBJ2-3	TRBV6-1	TGTGCCAGCAGTGGCCGGACAGTCTCCACAGATACGCAGTATTTT	CASSGRTVSTDTQYF
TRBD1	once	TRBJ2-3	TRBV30	TGTGCCTGGGGACAGGGGGCTAAAGATACGCAGTATTTT	CAWGQGAKDTQYF
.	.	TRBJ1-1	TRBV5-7	TGTGCCAGCAGTTTCCCCGGGGTAGGAGGTAACAACACTGAAGCTTTCTTT	CASSFPGVGGNNTEAFF
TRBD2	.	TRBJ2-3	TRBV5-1	TGCGCCAGCAGCTCGGGGGGACTAGCGGGAGGCCCAGATACGCAGTATTTT	CASSSGGLAGGPDTQYF
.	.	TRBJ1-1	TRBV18	TGTGCCAGCTCACCACAACGATCGGGGATGAACACTGAAGCTTTCTTT	CASSPQRSGMNTEAFF
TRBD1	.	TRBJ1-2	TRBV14	TGTGCCAGCAGCCTCATGACAGGGGGCCCGGGATCTGGCTACACCTTC	CASSLMTGGPGSGYTF
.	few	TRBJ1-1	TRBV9	TGTGCCAGCAGAAAGGGACAGAACACTGAAGCTTTCTTT	CASRKGQNTEAFF
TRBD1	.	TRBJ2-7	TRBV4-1	TGCGCCAGCAGGGCGACAGGGGGGAGTGAGCAGTACTTC	CASRATGGSEQYF
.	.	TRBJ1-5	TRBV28	TGTGCCAGCAGTTATTCTTTCCGTCAGCCCCAGCATTTT	CASSYSFRQPQHF
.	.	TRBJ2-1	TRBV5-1	TGCGCCAGCAGCTGGGGTATCGGGGGCGGGAGTACGTACAATGAGCAGTTCTTC	CASSWGIGGGSTYNEQFF
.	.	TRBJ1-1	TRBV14	TGTGCCAGCAGCCACCCTGACTCGAACACTGAAGCTTTCTTT	CASSHPDSNTEAFF
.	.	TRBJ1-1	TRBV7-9	TGTGCCAGCAGCAAGGACAGAAACACTGAAGCTTTCTTT	CASSKDRNTEAFF
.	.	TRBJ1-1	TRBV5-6	TGTGCCAGCAGCTTACGGAGGAACACTGAAGCTTTCTTT	CASSLRRNTEAFF
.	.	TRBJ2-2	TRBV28	TGTGCCAGCAGTTTTACCGGGATGATGTCCGGGGAGCTGTTTTTT	CASSFTGMMSGELFF
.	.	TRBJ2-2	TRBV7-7	TGTGCTAGCAGCTTATTAGGCAGGGGGGAGACCGGGGAGCTGTTTTTT	CASSLLGRGETGELFF
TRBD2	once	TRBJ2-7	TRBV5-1	TGCGCCAGCCAACCTTTGACTAGCGGGAACTCCTACGAGCAGTACTTC	CASQPLTSGNSYEQYF
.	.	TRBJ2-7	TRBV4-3	TGCGCCAGCAGCCAAGATAAGCGGATTCCACACGAGCAGTACTTC	CASSQDKRIPHEQYF
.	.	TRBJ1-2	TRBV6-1	TGTGCCAGCAGGGAGACCAATTTCTATGGCTACACCTTC	CASRETNFYGYTF
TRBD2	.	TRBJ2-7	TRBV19	TGTGCCAGTCAGCCGGGACTAGCGTCCTACGAGCAGTACTTC	CASQPGLASYEQYF
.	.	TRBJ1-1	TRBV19	TGTGCCAGTAGTATAAGGGGCCAGTACACTGAAGCTTTCTTT	CASSIRGQYTEAFF
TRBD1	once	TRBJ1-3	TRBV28	TGTGCCAGCGTCTCGCAGGGGGCCCCTGGAAACACCATATATTTT	CASVSQGAPGNTIYF
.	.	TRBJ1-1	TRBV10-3	TGTGCCATCAGTATCCGGGACACAGAGAACACTGAAGCTTTCTTT	CAISIRDTENTEAFF
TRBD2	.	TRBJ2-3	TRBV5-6	TGTGCCAGCAGCTTGGGACTAGCGTCTGATACGCAGTATTTT	CASSLGLASDTQYF
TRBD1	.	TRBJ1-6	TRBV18	TGTGCCAGCTCACCTGGGACAGAGAATTCACCCCTCCACTTT	CASSPGTENSPLHF
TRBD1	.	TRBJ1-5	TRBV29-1	TGCAGCGTTCTCCGAAGGGGGACAGATTTTTCTTATAGCAATCAGCCCCAGCATTTT	CSVLRRGTDFSYSNQPQHF
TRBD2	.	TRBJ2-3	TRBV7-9	TGTGCCAGCAGCCCCCTAGCGGGAGGAACCACAGATACGCAGTATTTT	CASSPLAGGTTDTQYF
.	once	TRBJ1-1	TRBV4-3	TGCGCCAGCAGCCAAGAGAAGTTTAGGGGGTACGCCACTGAAGCTTTCTTT	CASSQEKFRGYATEAFF
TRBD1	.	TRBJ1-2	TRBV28	TGTGCCAGCACAGACAGGGGGCTGGGCTATGGCTACACCTTC	CASTDRGLGYGYTF
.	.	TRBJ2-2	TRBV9	TGTGCCAGCAGCGTAGAGGCTTTCCTAGGCGGGGAGCTGTTTTTT	CASSVEAFLGGELFF
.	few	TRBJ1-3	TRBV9	TGTGCCAGCAGCCTTCGACAGAGCTCTGGAAACACCATATATTTT	CASSLRQSSGNTIYF
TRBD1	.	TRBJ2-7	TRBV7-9	TGTGCCAGCAGCTACTGGACAGGGAAGGAACTCAGGTCCTACGAGCAGTACTTC	CASSYWTGKELRSYEQYF
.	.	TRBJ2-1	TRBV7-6	TGTGCCAGCAGCCTCCCCCAGGGGCTCGAGCAGTTCTTC	CASSLPQGLEQFF
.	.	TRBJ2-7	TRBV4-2	TGTGCCAGCAGCCAAGATCCCGGGGGCTACGAGCAGTACTTC	CASSQDPGGYEQYF
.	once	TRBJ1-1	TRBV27	TGTGCCAGCAGTTTAGGGGGAGGGTTCGGGAACACTGAAGCTTTCTTT	CASSLGGGFGNTEAFF
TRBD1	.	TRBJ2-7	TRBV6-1	TGTGCCAGCGACAGGGGAACCTACGAGCAGTACTTC	CASDRGTYEQYF
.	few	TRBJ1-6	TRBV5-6	TGTGCCAGCAGCTTACGGGGCGGGAGGAATTCACCCCTCCACTTT	CASSLRGGRNSPLHF
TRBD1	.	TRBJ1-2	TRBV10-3	TGTGCCATCACCGGGACAGGGGATGCAAGTGGCTACACCTTC	CAITGTGDASGYTF
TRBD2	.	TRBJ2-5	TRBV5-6	TGTGCCAGCAGCTTGGGACTAGCGGGGCACCAAGAGACCCAGTACTTC	CASSLGLAGHQETQYF
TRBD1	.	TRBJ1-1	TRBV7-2	TGTGCCAGCAGCAGGGACAGGTCGAACACTGAAGCTTTCTTT	CASSRDRSNTEAFF
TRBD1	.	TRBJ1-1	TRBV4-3	TGCGCCAGCAGCCGAGAGCCCACAGGGGGATCTGAAGCTTTCTTT	CASSREPTGGSEAFF